This T cell receptor beta chain was observed in a study of T cells after yellow fever vaccination. Overall study results and limits: The CD4 compartment and the CD8 compartment contained a small share of clonotypes in common.

Each CDR3 protein gets one entry after TCRdb re-called the 5' RACE reads with MiXCR. The data contain hundreds of thousands of distinct CDR3 sequences, 8% to 10% of them singletons. CDR1 is SGHRS, CDR2 YFSETQ, per germline. This CDR3 has 15 residues. J gave up 4 bases and V 4 bases, and 10 bases lay outside the gene matches. Regarding this clonotype: Its antigen is still unknown.

The origin of this receptor is a man in his late teens or twenties who received the YFV17D yellow fever vaccine. The sample was PBMCs, taken on the day of the first yellow fever vaccination. V is TRBV5-1 and J is TRBJ1-2; 7 positions agree with TRBD1. The chain's CDR3 is CASSLQGTAVYGYTF. CDR3 coding DNA: TGCGCCAGCAGCCTCCAAGGGACAGCAGTCTATGGCTACACCTTC.